A selection of T cell receptor beta chains follows, all from one sample in a study of shared clonotypes between healthy human individuals. Measured with immunoSEQ multiplex PCR; TCRdb has only the in-frame clones, and not every one. The table lists about 700,000 clones, roughly nine tenths of them singletons. The sequenced material came from naive CD8+ T cells sorted from blood. The receptors originated from a young man in good health. The conserved cysteine and the conserved F or W are not part of the CDR3 here. The D gene is left open where the match is weak. Rows give clone size only sometimes, using once, few, many, or a class for an expanded clone.

V	D	J	size	CDR3
TRBV27	.	TRBJ2-1	.	ASSPPVGNAYNEQF
TRBV10-3	.	TRBJ1-3	.	AISESGTGNTIY
TRBV29-1	.	TRBJ1-1	.	SVEETGTEAF
TRBV7-9	.	.	.	ASRRPGGSYEQY
TRBV7-2	.	TRBJ1-4	.	ASSLTPIRGRQTEKLF
TRBV11-2	TRBD2	TRBJ2-1	.	ASSLAGGANEQF
TRBV18	.	TRBJ2-7	.	ASSPPAPYEQY
TRBV30	.	TRBJ2-7	.	AWATGTLSYEQY
TRBV7-9	TRBD2	TRBJ2-7	.	ASSLQSGSLPREQY
TRBV5-6	TRBD2	TRBJ2-3	.	ASSFLAGGPVETDTQY
TRBV27	.	TRBJ2-7	.	ASKLFTDSGYSYEQY
TRBV27	.	TRBJ2-3	.	ASSGSFGGTDTQY
TRBV7-9	.	TRBJ1-1	.	ASSLLTEAF
TRBV9	TRBD2	TRBJ2-1	.	ASSPRGGTSGYNEQF
TRBV6-6	.	TRBJ2-7	.	ASSSPGGPRYEQY
TRBV6-5	.	TRBJ2-1	.	ASSPGGSGYNEQF
TRBV7-2	TRBD2	TRBJ2-1	.	ASSLLAGGPYEQF
TRBV13	.	TRBJ2-1	.	ASSLDPGEQF
TRBV4-3	.	TRBJ2-5	once	ASSQDGDSAETQY
TRBV27	.	TRBJ2-3	.	ASSLFGTSTDTQY
TRBV7-3	TRBD2	TRBJ2-3	.	ASSFSGRAADTQY
TRBV27	.	TRBJ2-7	.	ASSLKGRDEQY
TRBV7-6	TRBD1	TRBJ2-3	.	ASSLEGAGGSHTQY
TRBV4-1	.	TRBJ2-7	once	ASSQVTPAPNEYEQY
TRBV6-9	.	TRBJ1-2	.	ASSYSSSYGYT
TRBV9	.	TRBJ2-3	.	ASSAPADTQY
TRBV4-1	.	TRBJ2-5	.	ASSQDPGVQETQY
TRBV7-2	.	TRBJ2-5	.	ASTAGAGAQY
TRBV27	TRBD1	TRBJ2-7	.	ASSAGTGAYEQY
TRBV29-1	TRBD1	TRBJ2-7	.	SVGQGTGEQY
TRBV28	TRBD1	TRBJ2-7	.	ASSSRTGSYEQY
TRBV30	.	TRBJ1-3	.	AWISPGTPWGNTIY
TRBV5-1	.	TRBJ2-1	.	ASSLGIGSSYNEQF
TRBV6-6	TRBD2	TRBJ2-2	.	ASSYVGTRSTGELF
TRBV11-3	.	TRBJ2-3	.	ASSLGDNTDTQY
TRBV28	.	TRBJ2-7	.	ASSLFLLTRYEQY
TRBV7-7	.	TRBJ2-2	.	ASSLGTGNTGELF
TRBV6-5	.	TRBJ2-1	.	ASSFSPQTYNEQF
TRBV7-9	.	TRBJ1-5	.	ASSLALGQPQH
TRBV10-2	TRBD2	TRBJ2-2	.	ASSDSRLAVNTGELF
TRBV19	TRBD2	TRBJ2-1	.	ASSIMASGTYNEQF
TRBV4-1	TRBD2	TRBJ2-7	.	ASTPRVTSGSYEQY
TRBV9	.	TRBJ2-7	.	ASSGPRDFDEQY
TRBV19	.	TRBJ2-3	once	ASSRSWGTDTQY
TRBV5-4	TRBD1	TRBJ2-7	.	ASSSGQGNYEQY
TRBV11-2	TRBD1	TRBJ1-3	.	ASSLDPGQGSGNTIY
TRBV27	TRBD1	TRBJ2-7	.	ATTARGTGHYEQY
TRBV27	TRBD1	TRBJ1-2	few	ASSPAPTGKGNGYT
TRBV18	TRBD2	TRBJ2-1	.	ASSPPTSGSQDEQF
TRBV27	TRBD1	TRBJ1-1	.	ASRQGVMNTEAF
TRBV7-9	TRBD1	TRBJ2-1	.	ASSKRTGSGRGYNEQF
TRBV6-4	.	TRBJ1-1	.	ASSDSIFGAEAF
TRBV5-1	.	TRBJ1-2	.	ASSLVGGDPRGYT